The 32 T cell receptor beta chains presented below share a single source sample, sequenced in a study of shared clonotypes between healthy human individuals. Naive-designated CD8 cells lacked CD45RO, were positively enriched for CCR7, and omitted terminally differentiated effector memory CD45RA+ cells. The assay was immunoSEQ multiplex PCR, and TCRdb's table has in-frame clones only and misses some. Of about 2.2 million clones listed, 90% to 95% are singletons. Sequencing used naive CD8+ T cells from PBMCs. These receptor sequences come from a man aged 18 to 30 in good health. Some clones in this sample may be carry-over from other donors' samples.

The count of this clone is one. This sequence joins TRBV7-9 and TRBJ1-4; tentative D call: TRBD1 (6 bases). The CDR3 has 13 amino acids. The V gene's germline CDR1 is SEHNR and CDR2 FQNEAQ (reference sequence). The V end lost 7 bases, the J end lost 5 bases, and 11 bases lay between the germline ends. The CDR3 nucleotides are TGTGCCAGCACCGGGGGGGCGAATGAAAAACTGTTTTTT. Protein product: CASTGGANEKLFF.

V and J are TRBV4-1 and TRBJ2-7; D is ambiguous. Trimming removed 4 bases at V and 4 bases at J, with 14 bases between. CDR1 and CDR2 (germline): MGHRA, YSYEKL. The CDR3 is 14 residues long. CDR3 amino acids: CASSPHVSGYEQYF. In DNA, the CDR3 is TGCGCCAGCAGCCCCCATGTATCTGGGTACGAGCAGTACTTC.

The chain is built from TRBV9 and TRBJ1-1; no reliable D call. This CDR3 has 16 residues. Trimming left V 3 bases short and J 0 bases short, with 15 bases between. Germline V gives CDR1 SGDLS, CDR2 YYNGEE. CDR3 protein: CASSDSPALMNTEAFF. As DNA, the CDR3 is TGTGCCAGCAGCGACTCCCCGGCCCTAATGAACACTGAAGCTTTCTTT.

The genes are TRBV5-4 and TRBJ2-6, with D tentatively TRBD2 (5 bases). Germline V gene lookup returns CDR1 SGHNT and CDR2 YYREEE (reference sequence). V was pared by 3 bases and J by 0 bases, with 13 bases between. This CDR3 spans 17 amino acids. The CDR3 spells CASSWGATFSGANVLTF. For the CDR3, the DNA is TGTGCCAGCAGCTGGGGAGCAACCTTCTCTGGGGCCAACGTCCTGACTTTC.

The CDR3 protein is CASSFDRVLDVETQYF. The CDR3, as DNA: TGCGCCAGCAGCTTTGACAGGGTGTTAGATGTGGAGACCCAGTACTTC. The chain links TRBV5-1 to TRBJ2-5, with TRBD1 identical over 7 bases. The J segment lost 5 bases and the V segment lost 2 bases, leaving 12 bases of the junction unmatched. The CDR3 extends over 16 amino acids. Germline values: CDR1 SGHRS, CDR2 YFSETQ.

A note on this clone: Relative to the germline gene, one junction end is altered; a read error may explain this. The CDR3 spells CASSLAMEARRVF. CDR3 bases: TGTGCCAGCAGCTTGGCCATGGAGGCCCGGAGGGTTTTT. The chain couples TRBV5-6 to TRBJ1-4; no definite D call. Germline CDR1 SGHDT, CDR2 YYEEEE. The CDR3 loop spans 13 amino acids.

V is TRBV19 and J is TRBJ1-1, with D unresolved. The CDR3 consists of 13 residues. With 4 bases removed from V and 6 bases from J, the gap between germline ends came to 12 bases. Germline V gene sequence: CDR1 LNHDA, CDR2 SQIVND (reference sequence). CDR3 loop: CASSTFGRAEAFF. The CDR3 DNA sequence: TGTGCCAGTAGTACCTTCGGAAGGGCTGAAGCTTTCTTT.

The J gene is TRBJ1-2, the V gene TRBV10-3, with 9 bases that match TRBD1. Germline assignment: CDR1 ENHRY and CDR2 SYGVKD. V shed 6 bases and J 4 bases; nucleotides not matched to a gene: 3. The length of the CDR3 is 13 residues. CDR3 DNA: TGTGCCATCAGCACGACAGGGGGCTATGGCTACACCTTC. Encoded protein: CAISTTGGYGYTF.

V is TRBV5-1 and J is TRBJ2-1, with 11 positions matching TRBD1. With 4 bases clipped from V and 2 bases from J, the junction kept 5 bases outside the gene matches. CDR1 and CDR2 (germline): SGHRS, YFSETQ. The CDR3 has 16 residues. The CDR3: CASSRDRGTAYNEQFF. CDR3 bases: TGCGCCAGCAGCCGGGACAGGGGGACGGCCTACAATGAGCAGTTCTTC.

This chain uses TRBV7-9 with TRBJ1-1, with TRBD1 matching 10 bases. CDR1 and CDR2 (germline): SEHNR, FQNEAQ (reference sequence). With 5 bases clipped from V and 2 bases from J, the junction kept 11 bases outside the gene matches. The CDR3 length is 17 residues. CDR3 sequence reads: CASSLRDRGLLNTEAFF. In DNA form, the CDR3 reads TGTGCCAGCAGCCTCCGGGACAGGGGTCTTCTCAACACTGAAGCTTTCTTT.

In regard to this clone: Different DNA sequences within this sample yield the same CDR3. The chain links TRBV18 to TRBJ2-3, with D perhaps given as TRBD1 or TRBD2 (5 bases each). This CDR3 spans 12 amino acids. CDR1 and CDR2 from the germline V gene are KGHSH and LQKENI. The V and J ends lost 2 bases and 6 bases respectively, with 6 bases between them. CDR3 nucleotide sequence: TGTGCCAGCTCACCAGAGGGGGATACGCAGTATTTT. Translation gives CASSPEGDTQYF.

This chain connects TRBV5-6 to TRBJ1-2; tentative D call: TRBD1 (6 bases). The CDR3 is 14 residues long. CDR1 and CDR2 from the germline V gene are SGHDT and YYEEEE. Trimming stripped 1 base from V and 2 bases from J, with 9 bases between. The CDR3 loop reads CASSLWDTNYGYTF. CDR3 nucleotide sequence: TGTGCCAGCAGCTTGTGGGACACCAACTATGGCTACACCTTC.

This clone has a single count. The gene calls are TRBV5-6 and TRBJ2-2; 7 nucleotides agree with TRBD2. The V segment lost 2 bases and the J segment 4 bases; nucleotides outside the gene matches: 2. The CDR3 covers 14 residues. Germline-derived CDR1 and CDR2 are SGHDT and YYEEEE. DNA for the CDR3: TGTGCCAGCAGCTTCGGGGGGACCACCGGGGAGCTGTTTTTT. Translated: CASSFGGTTGELFF.

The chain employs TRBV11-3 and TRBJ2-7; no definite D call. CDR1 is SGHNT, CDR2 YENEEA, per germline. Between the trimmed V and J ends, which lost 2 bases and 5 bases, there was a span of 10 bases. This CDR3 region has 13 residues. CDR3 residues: CASSLSLGNEQYF. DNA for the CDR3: TGTGCCAGCAGCTTAAGTTTGGGGAACGAGCAGTACTTC.

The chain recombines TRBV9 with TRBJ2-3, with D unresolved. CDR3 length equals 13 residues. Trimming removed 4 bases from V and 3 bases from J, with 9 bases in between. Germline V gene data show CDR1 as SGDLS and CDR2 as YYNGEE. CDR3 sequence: CASSPRQTDTQYF. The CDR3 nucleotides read TGTGCCAGCAGCCCTCGCCAGACAGATACGCAGTATTTT.

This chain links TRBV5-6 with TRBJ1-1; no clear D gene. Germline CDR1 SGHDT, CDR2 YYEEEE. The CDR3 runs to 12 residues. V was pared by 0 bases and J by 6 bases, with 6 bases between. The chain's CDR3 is CASSLDDAEAFF. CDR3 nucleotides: TGTGCCAGCAGCTTGGACGATGCTGAAGCTTTCTTT.

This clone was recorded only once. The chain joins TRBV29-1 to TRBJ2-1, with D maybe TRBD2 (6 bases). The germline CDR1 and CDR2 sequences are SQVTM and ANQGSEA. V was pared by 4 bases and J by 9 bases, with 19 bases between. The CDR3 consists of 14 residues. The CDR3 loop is CSVVAETVASEQFF. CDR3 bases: TGCAGCGTTGTAGCGGAAACAGTCGCAAGTGAGCAGTTCTTC.

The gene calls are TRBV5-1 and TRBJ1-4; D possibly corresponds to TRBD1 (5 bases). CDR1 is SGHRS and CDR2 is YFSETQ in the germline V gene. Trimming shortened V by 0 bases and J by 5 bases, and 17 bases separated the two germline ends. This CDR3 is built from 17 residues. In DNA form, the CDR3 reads TGCGCCAGCAGCTTGGGGGGCAGGGCGGACTTAAATGAAAAACTGTTTTTT. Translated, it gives CASSLGGRADLNEKLFF. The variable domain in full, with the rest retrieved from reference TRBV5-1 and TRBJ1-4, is KAGVTQTPRYLIKTRGQQVTLSCSPISGHRSVSWYQQTPGQGLQFLFEYFSETQRNKGNFPGRFSGRQFSNSRSEMNVSTLELGDSALYLCASSLGGRADLNEKLFFGSGTQLSVL.

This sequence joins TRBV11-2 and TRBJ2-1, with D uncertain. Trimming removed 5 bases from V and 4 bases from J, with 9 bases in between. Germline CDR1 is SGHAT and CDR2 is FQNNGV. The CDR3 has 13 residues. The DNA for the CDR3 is TGTGCCAGCAGCCCAATCCTTTACAATGAGCAGTTCTTC. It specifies CASSPILYNEQFF. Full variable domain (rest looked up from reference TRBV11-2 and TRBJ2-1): EAGVAQSPRYKIIEKRQSVAFWCNPISGHATLYWYQQILGQGPKLLIQFQNNGVVDDSQLPKDRFSAERLKGVDSTLKIQPAKLEDSAVYLCASSPILYNEQFFGPGTRLTVL.

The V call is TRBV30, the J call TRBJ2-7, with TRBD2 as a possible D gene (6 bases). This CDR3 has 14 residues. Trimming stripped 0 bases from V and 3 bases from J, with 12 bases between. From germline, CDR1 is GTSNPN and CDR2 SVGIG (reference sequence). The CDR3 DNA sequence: TGTGCCTGGAGTGTACGGTGGGGGGACTACGAGCAGTACTTC. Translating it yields CAWSVRWGDYEQYF.

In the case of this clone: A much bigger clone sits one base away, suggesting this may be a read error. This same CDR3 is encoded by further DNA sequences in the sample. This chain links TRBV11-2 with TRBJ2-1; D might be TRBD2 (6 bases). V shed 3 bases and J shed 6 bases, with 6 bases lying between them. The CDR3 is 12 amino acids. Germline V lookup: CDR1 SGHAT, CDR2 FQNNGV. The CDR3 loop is CASSFGGNEQFF. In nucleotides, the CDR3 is TGTGCCAGCAGCTTCGGGGGCAATGAGCAGTTCTTC.

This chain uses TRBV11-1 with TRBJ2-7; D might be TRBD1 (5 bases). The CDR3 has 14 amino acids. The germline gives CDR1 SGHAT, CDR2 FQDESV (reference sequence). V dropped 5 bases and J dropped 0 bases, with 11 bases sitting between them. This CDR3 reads CASSPGMGSYEQYF. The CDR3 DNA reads TGTGCCAGCAGCCCAGGGATGGGCTCCTACGAGCAGTACTTC.

CDR3 coding DNA: TGTGCCAGCTCACCACTCGTCGGTGGGCCAAACACTGAAGCTTTCTTT. It codes for CASSPLVGGPNTEAFF. The V and J genes are TRBV18 and TRBJ1-1, with D unresolved. Looked up from germline, CDR1 is KGHSH and CDR2 is LQKENI. Trimming stripped 1 base from V and 2 bases from J, with 14 bases between. CDR3 length: 16 amino acids.

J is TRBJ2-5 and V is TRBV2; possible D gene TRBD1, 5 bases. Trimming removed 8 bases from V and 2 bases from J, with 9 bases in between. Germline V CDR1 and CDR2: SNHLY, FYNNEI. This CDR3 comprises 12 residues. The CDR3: CASRQQQETQYF. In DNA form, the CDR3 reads TGTGCCAGCCGACAGCAACAAGAGACCCAGTACTTC.

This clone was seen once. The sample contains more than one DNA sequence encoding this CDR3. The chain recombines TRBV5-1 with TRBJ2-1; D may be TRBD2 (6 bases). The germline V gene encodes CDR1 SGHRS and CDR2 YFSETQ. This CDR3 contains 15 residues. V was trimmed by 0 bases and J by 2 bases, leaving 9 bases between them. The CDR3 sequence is CASSLVGGPYNEQFF. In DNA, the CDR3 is TGCGCCAGCAGCTTGGTCGGGGGACCCTACAATGAGCAGTTCTTC. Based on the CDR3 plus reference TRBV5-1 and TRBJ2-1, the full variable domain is KAGVTQTPRYLIKTRGQQVTLSCSPISGHRSVSWYQQTPGQGLQFLFEYFSETQRNKGNFPGRFSGRQFSNSRSEMNVSTLELGDSALYLCASSLVGGPYNEQFFGPGTRLTVL.

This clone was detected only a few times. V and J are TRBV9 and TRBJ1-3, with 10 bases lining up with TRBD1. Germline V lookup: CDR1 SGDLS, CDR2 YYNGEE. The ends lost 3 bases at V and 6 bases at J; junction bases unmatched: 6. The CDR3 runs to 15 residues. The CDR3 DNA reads TGTGCCAGCAGCGGAAGACAGGGGGCTGAAAACACCATATATTTT. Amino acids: CASSGRQGAENTIYF.

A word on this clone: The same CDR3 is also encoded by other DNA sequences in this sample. The CDR3 coding sequence is TGTGCCAGCAGCTTGGGTCTAGCGGGACATAATGAGCAGTTCTTC. This encodes CASSLGLAGHNEQFF. The rearrangement joins TRBV5-6 to TRBJ2-1; 9 nucleotides match TRBD2. CDR3 length: 15 residues. After removal of 0 bases from V and 7 bases from J, the junction contained 5 bases not matched to a gene. Per the germline V gene, CDR1 is SGHDT and CDR2 is YYEEEE. The whole variable domain, remainder taken from reference TRBV5-6 and TRBJ2-1, is DAGVTQSPTHLIKTRGQQVTLRCSPKSGHDTVSWYQQALGQGPQFIFQYYEEEERQRGNFPDRFSGHQFPNYSSELNVNALLLGDSALYLCASSLGLAGHNEQFFGPGTRLTVL.

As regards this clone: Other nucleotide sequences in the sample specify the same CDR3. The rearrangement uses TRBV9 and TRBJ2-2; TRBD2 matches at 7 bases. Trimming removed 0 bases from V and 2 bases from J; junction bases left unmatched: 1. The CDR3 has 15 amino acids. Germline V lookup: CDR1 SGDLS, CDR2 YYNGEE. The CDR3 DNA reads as TGTGCCAGCAGCGTAGTAGCGGGCAACACCGGGGAGCTGTTTTTT. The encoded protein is CASSVVAGNTGELFF.

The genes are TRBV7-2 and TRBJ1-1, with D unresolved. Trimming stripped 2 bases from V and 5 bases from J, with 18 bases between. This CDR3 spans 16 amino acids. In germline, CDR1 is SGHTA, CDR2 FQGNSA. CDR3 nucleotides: TGTGCCAGCAGCTTACTGGTCCGCAGTGAGATTACTGAAGCTTTCTTT. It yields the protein CASSLLVRSEITEAFF.

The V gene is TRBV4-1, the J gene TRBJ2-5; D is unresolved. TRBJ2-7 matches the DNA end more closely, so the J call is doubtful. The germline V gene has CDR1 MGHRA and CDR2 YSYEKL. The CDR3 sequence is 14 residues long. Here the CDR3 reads CASSQDRKGNEQYF. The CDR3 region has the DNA TGCGCCAGCAGCCAAGATCGAAAGGGCAACGAGCAGTACTTC.

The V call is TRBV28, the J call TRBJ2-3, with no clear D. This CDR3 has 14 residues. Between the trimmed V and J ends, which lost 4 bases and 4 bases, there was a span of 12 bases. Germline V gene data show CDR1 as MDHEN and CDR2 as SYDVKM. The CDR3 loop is CASSSALGPDTQYF. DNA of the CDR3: TGTGCCAGCAGTTCCGCCTTGGGCCCAGATACGCAGTATTTT.

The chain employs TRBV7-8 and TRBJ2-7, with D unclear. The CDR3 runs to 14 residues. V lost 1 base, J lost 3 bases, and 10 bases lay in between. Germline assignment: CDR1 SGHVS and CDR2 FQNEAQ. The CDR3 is CASSLGRQFYEQYF. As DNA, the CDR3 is TGTGCCAGCAGCTTAGGGCGGCAATTCTACGAGCAGTACTTC.